A selection of T cell receptor beta chains follows, all from one sample in a study of neurological immune-mediated disorders. TCRdb fed the 5' RACE reads into MiXCR, producing one record per CDR3 protein. This sample has 95,000 to 110,000 distinct CDR3 sequences; roughly 10% occur once, and the top ten carry under 4%. Sequenced sample: PBMCs. The receptors here all came from a female donor with HTLV-1-associated myelopathy (HAM/TSP). The CDR3 runs from the conserved cysteine through the conserved F or W. Fields, in order: V gene, D gene, J gene, clone size, CDR3 protein, CDR3 DNA. A D gene is named only where the DNA matches it firmly. Not every row has a clone size; where given, it reads once, few, many or a size class.

TRBV6-1	TRBD2	TRBJ2-7	many	CASSDEASGVYEQYF	TGTGCCAGCAGTGATGAGGCTAGCGGTGTCTACGAGCAGTACTTC
TRBV12-3/TRBV12-4	NA	TRBJ2-7	NA	CASTRDSYDQYF	TGTGCCAGCACGCGGGACAGCTACGATCAGTACTTC
TRBV14	TRBD1	TRBJ1-1	few	CASSPEKGGLNTEAFF	TGTGCCAGCAGCCCGGAAAAAGGGGGCTTGAACACTGAAGCTTTCTTT
TRBV5-6	NA	TRBJ2-4	many	CASSLASEWPKNIQYF	TGTGCCAGCAGCTTGGCCTCAGAATGGCCCAAAAACATTCAGTACTTC
TRBV5-5	NA	TRBJ2-4	few	CASSGPTMNIQYF	TGTGCCAGCAGCGGACCTACTATGAACATTCAGTACTTC
TRBV15	NA	TRBJ2-5	many	CATSRGGETQYF	TGTGCTACCAGCAGAGGTGGGGAGACCCAGTACTTC
TRBV6-6	TRBD1	TRBJ2-7	NA	CASSTGQASAF	TGTGCCAGCAGTACCGGACAGGCATCCGCGTTC
TRBV5-1	NA	TRBJ2-7	many	CASSTGPMSSYEQYF	TGCGCCAGCAGCACGGGACCGATGAGCTCCTACGAGCAGTACTTC
TRBV5-1	NA	TRBJ1-1	few	CASSLKGRDTEAFF	TGCGCCAGCAGCTTGAAGGGCCGGGACACTGAAGCTTTCTTT
TRBV12-3/TRBV12-4	TRBD1	TRBJ2-7	few	CASRTGYEQYF	TGTGCCAGCAGGACAGGGTACGAGCAGTACTTC
TRBV5-5	NA	TRBJ2-3	NA	CASTLSASSTDTQYF	TGTGCCAGCACTCTTAGCGCCTCTAGCACAGATACGCAGTATTTT
TRBV7-2	TRBD1	TRBJ2-3	NA	CASRLGQGTDTQYF	TGTGCCAGCCGCCTAGGACAGGGCACAGATACGCAGTATTTT
TRBV6-6	TRBD1	TRBJ2-4	many	CASSYALTGAAKNIQYF	TGTGCCAGCAGTTACGCACTGACAGGGGCAGCCAAAAACATTCAGTACTTC
TRBV12-5	NA	TRBJ2-5	NA	CASGLVSWVRRQDQETQYF	TGTGCTAGTGGTTTGGTATCGTGGGTACGTCGACAGGACCAAGAGACCCAGTACTTC
TRBV7-2	NA	TRBJ2-7	many	CASSHWGARVGEQYF	TGTGCCAGCAGCCATTGGGGGGCAAGGGTAGGCGAGCAGTACTTC
TRBV15	NA	TRBJ2-2	NA	CATSRDLTNTGELFF	TGTGCCACCAGCAGAGATTTGACTAACACCGGGGAGCTGTTTTTT
TRBV20-1	NA	TRBJ1-1	many	CSAKRYDTEAFF	TGCAGTGCCAAGAGGTACGACACTGAAGCTTTCTTT
TRBV5-5	NA	TRBJ1-5	many	CASSRTVNSNQPQHF	TGTGCCAGCAGCCGGACAGTTAATAGCAATCAGCCCCAGCATTTT
TRBV5-1	NA	TRBJ2-3	medium-sized	CASSLGSLLTDTQYF	TGCGCCAGCAGCTTGGGTAGTCTCCTGACAGATACGCAGTATTTT
TRBV4-1	TRBD2	TRBJ2-3	NA	CASSQRARSGGPGTDTQYF	TGCGCCAGCAGCCAACGCGCACGGAGCGGGGGGCCCGGCACAGATACGCAGTATTTT
TRBV28	NA	TRBJ2-7	many	CASSLMGHRYEQYF	TGTGCCAGCAGTTTGATGGGACACAGATACGAGCAGTACTTC
TRBV20-1	TRBD1	TRBJ2-7	few	CSAPRGDRGYEQYF	TGCAGTGCTCCCCGGGGGGACAGGGGTTACGAGCAGTACTTC
TRBV7-9	TRBD1	TRBJ2-7	many	CASSPSQGNYEQYF	TGTGCCAGCAGCCCGTCACAGGGGAACTACGAGCAGTACTTC
TRBV6-5	NA	TRBJ2-1	many	CASSLASYNEQFF	TGTGCCAGCTCACTAGCCTCCTACAATGAGCAGTTCTTC